This T cell receptor beta chain was found in a study of early T cells in non-severe SARS-CoV-2 infection. Study summary: Whole-blood bulk RNA, unsorted, was sequenced, and chains were unpaired.

The V gene lost 6 bases and the J gene lost 6 bases, with 11 bases spanning the gap. The CDR3 sequence is 12 residues long. Unique molecular identifiers (one per individual cDNA molecule) were attached. TCRdb re-analysed the 5' RACE reads in MiXCR, keeping a single row per CDR3 protein. This table holds over 60,000 distinct CDR3 sequences, about 9.5% found once. The rearrangement joins TRBV12-3 or TRBV12-4 to TRBJ1-2, with a tentative D call TRBD1 (5 bases). The sample in question was whole blood, obtained at baseline. The source is an adult who was a healthcare worker with PCR-confirmed SARS-CoV-2 infection or an uninfected control (not recorded which). In DNA, the CDR3 is TGTGCCAGCAGCCTGGAGGGGCATGGCTACACCTTC. It is translated as CASSLEGHGYTF.